The clone carrying this T cell receptor (beta chain) was detected a few times. The antigen is undetermined. The source of the sample is a study of T-cell reconstitution after alpha-beta-depleted transplantation in children. The study's findings and limits: As was reported, about two months after transplant, alpha-beta T cells came from several hundred expanded graft clones. The high TCRbeta diversity at day 60 in some patients came from surviving recipient T cells and thymic progenitors. Among T cells one year after transplant, newly produced cells accounted for most counts and diversity.

Construction of the TCRbeta library involved unique molecular identifiers. TCRdb processed the PCR reads anew with MiXCR; each CDR3 protein has one entry. The sample gives more than 200,000 distinct CDR3 sequences, under 30% of which show up once; 4.5% to 5.5% is in the top ten. Trimming cost V 3 bases and J 9 bases, with 11 bases left between them. Germline V gives CDR1 SGHTA, CDR2 FQGNSA. The CDR3 is 13 residues long. The rearrangement uses TRBV7-2 and TRBJ2-2; D gene uncertain. The specimen comprised PBMCs, mostly from graft donor cells, sampled 360 days after TCRalphabeta/CD19-depleted stem cell transplant. This receptor was obtained from a female patient aged 2-10 years who had a stem cell transplant for congenital amegakaryocytic thrombocytopenia, so the T cells may come from the graft donor. CDR3 loop: CASSLVKGRELFF. For the CDR3, the DNA is TGTGCCAGCAGCTTGGTGAAGGGTCGGGAGCTGTTTTTT.